The clone carrying this T cell receptor beta chain has only a few counts. The entry originates in a study of early T cells in non-severe SARS-CoV-2 infection. TCRdb redid the calling of the 5' RACE reads with MiXCR, one entry per CDR3 protein. The sample carries 50,000 to 65,000 distinct CDR3 sequences, around 20% recorded once. The clonotype originates from an adult who was a healthcare worker with PCR-confirmed SARS-CoV-2 infection or an uninfected control (not recorded which). The sample here was whole blood, taken at baseline.

CDR3 DNA: TGTGCCAGCAGCTTAGGATCCGGGGTGGCAACTAATGAAAAACTGTTTTTT. Amino acids: CASSLGSGVATNEKLFF. The rearrangement joins TRBV7-6 to TRBJ1-4; D is ambiguous. The germline V and J ends were trimmed by 1 base and 0 bases, with 12 bases remaining between them. This CDR3 spans 17 amino acids. Germline V gene lookup returns CDR1 SGHVS and CDR2 FNYEAQ.